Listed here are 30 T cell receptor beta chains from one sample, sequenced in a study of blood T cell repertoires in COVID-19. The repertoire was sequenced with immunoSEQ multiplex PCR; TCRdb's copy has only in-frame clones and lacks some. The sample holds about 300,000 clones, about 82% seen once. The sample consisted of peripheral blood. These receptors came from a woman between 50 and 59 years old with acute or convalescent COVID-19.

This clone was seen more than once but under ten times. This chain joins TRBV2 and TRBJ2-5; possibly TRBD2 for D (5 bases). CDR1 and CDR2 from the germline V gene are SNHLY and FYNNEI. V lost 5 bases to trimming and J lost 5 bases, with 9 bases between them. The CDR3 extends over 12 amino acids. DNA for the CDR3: TGTGCCAGCAGTACGGGATCGGAGACCCAGTACTTC. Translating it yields CASSTGSETQYF. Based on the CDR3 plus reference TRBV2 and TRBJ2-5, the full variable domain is EPEVTQTPSHQVTQMGQEVILRCVPISNHLYFYWYRQILGQKVEFLVSFYNNEISEKSEIFDDQFSVERPDGSNFTLKIRSTKLEDSAMYFCASSTGSETQYFGPGTRLLVL.

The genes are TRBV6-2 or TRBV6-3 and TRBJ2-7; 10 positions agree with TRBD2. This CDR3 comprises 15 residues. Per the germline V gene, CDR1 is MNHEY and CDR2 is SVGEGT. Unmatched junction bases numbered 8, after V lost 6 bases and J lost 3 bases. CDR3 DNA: TGTGCCAGCAGCCTCGGCGTAGCGGGAGGCTACGAGCAGTACTTC. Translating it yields CASSLGVAGGYEQYF.

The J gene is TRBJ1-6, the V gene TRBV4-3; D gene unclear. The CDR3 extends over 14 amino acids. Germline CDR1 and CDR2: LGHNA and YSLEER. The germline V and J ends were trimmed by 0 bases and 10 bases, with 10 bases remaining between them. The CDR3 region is CASSQDEGNSPLHF. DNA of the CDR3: TGCGCCAGCAGCCAAGATGAGGGAAACTCACCCCTCCACTTT.

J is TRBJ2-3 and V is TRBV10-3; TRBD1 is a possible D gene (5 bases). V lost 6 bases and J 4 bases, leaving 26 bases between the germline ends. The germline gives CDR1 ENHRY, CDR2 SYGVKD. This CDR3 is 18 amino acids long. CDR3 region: CAISGPPNQSLGADTQYF. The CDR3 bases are TGTGCCATCAGCGGACCCCCCAATCAGAGCCTAGGGGCAGATACGCAGTATTTT.

CDR3 nucleotides: TGTGCCAGCAGTCTCCTAGCGGGAGCGGTCGATGAGCAGTTCTTC. Translating it yields CASSLLAGAVDEQFF. The chain employs TRBV28 and TRBJ2-1; 10 bases line up with TRBD2. Trimming cost V 5 bases and J 8 bases; bases outside gene matches: 9. The CDR3 is 15 residues long. CDR1 MDHEN and CDR2 SYDVKM come from the germline V gene.

This CDR3 is CASSLSWEGTDTQYF. CDR3 bases: TGTGCCAGCAGCTTATCGTGGGAGGGAACAGATACGCAGTATTTT. The chain has TRBV7-2 and TRBJ2-3; 7 bases are a match to TRBD2. J was trimmed by 3 bases and V by 2 bases; bases with no gene match: 5. The germline V gene encodes CDR1 SGHTA and CDR2 FQGNSA. This CDR3 region has 15 residues.

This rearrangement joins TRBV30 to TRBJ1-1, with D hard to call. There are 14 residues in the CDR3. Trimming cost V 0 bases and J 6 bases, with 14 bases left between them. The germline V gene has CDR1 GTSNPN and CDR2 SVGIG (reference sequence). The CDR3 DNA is TGTGCCTGGAGTGTAGTTAGTTCCCTCTCTGAAGCTTTCTTT. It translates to CAWSVVSSLSEAFF.

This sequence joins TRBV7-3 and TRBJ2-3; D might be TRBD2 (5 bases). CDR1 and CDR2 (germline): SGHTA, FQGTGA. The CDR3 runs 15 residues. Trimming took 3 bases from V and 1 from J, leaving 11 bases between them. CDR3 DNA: TGTGCCAGCAGCTTTCTGGGAGACCGCACAGATACGCAGTATTTT. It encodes CASSFLGDRTDTQYF.

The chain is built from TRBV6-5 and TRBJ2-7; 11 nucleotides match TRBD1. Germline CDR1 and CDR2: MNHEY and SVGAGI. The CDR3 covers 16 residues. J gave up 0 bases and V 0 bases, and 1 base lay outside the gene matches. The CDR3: CASSYSGTGGSYEQYF. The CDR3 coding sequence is TGTGCCAGCAGTTACTCGGGGACAGGGGGCTCCTACGAGCAGTACTTC.

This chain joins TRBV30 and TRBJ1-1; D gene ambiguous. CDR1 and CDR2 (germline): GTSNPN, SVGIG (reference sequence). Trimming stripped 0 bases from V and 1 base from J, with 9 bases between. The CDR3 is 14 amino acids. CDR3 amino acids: CAWSVGSGNTEAFF. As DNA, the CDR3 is TGTGCCTGGAGTGTCGGCAGCGGGAACACTGAAGCTTTCTTT.

The CDR3, as DNA: TGTGCCAGCAGGCCGACAGGAATTAATCAGCCCCAGCATTTT. This codes for CASRPTGINQPQHF. The rearrangement joins TRBV28 to TRBJ1-5; D perhaps matches TRBD1 (6 bases). V was trimmed by 6 bases and J by 4 bases, leaving 13 bases between them. Looked up from germline, CDR1 is MDHEN and CDR2 is SYDVKM. The CDR3 contains 14 residues.

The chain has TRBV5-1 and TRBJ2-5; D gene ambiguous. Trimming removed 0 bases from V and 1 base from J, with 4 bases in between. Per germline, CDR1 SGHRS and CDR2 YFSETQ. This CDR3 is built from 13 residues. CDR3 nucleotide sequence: TGCGCCAGCAGCTTGGCCCTCCAAGAGACCCAGTACTTC. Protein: CASSLALQETQYF. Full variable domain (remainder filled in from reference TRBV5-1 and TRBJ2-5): KAGVTQTPRYLIKTRGQQVTLSCSPISGHRSVSWYQQTPGQGLQFLFEYFSETQRNKGNFPGRFSGRQFSNSRSEMNVSTLELGDSALYLCASSLALQETQYFGPGTRLLVL.

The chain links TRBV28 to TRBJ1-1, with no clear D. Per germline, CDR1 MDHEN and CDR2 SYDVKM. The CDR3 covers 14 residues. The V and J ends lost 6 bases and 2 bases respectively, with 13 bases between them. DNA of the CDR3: TGTGCCAGCAGCTTAATGTGGCTTAACACTGAAGCTTTCTTT. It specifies CASSLMWLNTEAFF. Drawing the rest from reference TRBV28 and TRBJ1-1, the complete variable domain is DVKVTQSSRYLVKRTGEKVFLECVQDMDHENMFWYRQDPGLGLRLIYFSYDVKMKEKGDIPEGYSVSREKKERFSLILESASTNQTSMYLCASSLMWLNTEAFFGQGTRLTVV.

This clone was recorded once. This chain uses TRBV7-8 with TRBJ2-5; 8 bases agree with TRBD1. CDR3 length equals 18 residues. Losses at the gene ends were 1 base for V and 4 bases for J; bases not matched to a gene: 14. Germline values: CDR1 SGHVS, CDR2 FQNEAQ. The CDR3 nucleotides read TGTGCCAGCAGCTTAGAACGGACAGGGCGAATGACAGGAGAGACCCAGTACTTC. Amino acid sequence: CASSLERTGRMTGETQYF. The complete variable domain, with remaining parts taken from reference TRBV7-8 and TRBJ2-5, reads GAGVSQSPRYKVAKRGQDVALRCDPISGHVSLFWYQQALGQGPEFLTYFQNEAQLDKSGLPSDRFFAERPEGSVSTLKIQRTQQEDSAVYLCASSLERTGRMTGETQYFGPGTRLLVL.

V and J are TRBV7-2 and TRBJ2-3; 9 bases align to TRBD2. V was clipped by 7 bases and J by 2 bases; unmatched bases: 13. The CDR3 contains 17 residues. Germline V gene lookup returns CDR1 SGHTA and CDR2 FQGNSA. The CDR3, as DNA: TGTGCCAGCACCCCCGTTTTAGCGGGAGTGAACACAGATACGCAGTATTTT. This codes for CASTPVLAGVNTDTQYF.

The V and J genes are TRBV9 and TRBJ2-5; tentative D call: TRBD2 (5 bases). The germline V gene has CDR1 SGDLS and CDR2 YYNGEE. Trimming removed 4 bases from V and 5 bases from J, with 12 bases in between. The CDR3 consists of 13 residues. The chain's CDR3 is CASSLETGETQYF. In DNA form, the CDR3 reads TGTGCCAGCAGCCTCGAAACGGGGGAGACCCAGTACTTC.

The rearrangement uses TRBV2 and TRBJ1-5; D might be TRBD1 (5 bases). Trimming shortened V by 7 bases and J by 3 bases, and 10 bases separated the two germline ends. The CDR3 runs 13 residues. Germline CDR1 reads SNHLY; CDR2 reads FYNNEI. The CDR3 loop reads CASTSGFNQPQHF. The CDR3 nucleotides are TGTGCCAGCACCTCAGGGTTCAATCAGCCCCAGCATTTT.

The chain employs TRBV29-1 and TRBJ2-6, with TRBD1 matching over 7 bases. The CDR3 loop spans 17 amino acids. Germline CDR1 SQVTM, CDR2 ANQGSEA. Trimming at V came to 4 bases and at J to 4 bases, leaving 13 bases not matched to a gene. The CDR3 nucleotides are TGCAGCGTTGGGGGGATCCTACAGGGGTTCGGGGCCAACGTCCTGACTTTC. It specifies CSVGGILQGFGANVLTF.

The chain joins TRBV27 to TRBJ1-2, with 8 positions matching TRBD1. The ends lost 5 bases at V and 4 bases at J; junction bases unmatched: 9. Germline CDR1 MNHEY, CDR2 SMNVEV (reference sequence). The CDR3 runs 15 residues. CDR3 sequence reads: CASSTTGERGYGYTF. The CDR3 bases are TGTGCCAGCAGTACGACAGGGGAACGAGGCTATGGCTACACCTTC.

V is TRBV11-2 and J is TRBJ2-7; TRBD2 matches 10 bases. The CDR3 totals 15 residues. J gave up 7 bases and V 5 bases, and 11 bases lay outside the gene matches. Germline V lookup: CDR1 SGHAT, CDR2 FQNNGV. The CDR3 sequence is CASSPLAGVLSEQYF. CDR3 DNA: TGTGCCAGCAGCCCGCTAGCGGGAGTCTTGAGTGAGCAGTACTTC.

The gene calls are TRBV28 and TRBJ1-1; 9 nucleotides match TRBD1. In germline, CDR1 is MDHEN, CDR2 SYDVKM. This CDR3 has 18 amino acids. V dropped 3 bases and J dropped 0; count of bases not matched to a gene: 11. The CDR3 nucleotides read TGTGCCAGCAGTTTTGCAGTGGACAGGGGATTCATGAACACTGAAGCTTTCTTT. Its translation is CASSFAVDRGFMNTEAFF.

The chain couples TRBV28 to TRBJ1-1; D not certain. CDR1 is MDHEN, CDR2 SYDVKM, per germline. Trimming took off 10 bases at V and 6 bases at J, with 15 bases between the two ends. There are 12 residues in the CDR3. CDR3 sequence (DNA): TGTGCCATAAAACCGGTGGTTTCTGAAGCTTTCTTT. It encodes CAIKPVVSEAFF.

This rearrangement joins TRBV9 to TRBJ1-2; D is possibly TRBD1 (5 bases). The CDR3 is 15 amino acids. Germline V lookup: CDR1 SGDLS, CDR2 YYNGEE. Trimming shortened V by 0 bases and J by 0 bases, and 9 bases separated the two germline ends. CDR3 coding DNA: TGTGCCAGCAGCGTAGGGGGCCCCTCTAACTATGGCTACACCTTC. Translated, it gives CASSVGGPSNYGYTF.

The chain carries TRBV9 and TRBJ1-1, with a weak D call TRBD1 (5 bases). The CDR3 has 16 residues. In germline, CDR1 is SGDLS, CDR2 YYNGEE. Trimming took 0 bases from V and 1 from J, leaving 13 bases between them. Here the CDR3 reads CASSVAPSGGNTEAFF. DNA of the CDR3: TGTGCCAGCAGCGTAGCTCCCAGCGGGGGGAACACTGAAGCTTTCTTT.

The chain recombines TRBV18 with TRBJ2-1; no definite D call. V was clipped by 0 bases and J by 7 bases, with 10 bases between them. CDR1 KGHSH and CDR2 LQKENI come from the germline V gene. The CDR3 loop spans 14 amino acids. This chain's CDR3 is CASSPPAAENEQFF. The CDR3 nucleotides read TGTGCCAGCTCACCACCGGCGGCAGAAAATGAGCAGTTCTTC.

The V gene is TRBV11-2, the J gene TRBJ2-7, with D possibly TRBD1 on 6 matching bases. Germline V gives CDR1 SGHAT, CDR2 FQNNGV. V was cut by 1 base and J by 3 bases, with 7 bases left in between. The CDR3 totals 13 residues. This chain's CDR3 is CASSLAQGYEQYF. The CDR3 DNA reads TGTGCCAGCAGCTTAGCACAGGGCTACGAGCAGTACTTC.

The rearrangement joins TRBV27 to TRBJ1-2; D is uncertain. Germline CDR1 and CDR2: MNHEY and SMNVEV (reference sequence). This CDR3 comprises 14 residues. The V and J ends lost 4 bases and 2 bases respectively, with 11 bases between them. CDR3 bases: TGTGCCAGCAGTTCGTCCAGGAAAAACTATGGCTACACCTTC. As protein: CASSSSRKNYGYTF.

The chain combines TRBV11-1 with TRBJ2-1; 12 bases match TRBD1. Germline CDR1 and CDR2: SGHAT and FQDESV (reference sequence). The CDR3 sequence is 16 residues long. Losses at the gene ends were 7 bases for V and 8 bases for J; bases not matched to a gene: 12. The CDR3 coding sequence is TGTGCCAGCACTCATGGGGACAGGGGGCGCAGGGATGAGCAGTTCTTC. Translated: CASTHGDRGRRDEQFF.

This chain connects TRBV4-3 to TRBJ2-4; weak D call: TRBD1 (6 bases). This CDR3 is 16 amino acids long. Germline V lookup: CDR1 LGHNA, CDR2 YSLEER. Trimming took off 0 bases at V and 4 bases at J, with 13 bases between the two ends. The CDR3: CASSQDSWQGKNIQYF. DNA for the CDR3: TGCGCCAGCAGCCAAGACAGTTGGCAGGGGAAAAACATTCAGTACTTC.

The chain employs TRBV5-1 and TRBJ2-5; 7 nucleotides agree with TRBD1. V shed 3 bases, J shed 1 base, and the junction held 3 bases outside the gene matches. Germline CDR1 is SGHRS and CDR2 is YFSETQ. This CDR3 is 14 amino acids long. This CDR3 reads CASSSGTVQETQYF. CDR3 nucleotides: TGCGCCAGCAGCTCCGGGACAGTCCAAGAGACCCAGTACTTC.